This T cell receptor beta chain was sequenced during a study of OX40 agonist ivuxolimab in advanced cancers. Study-wide background: Partial responses were achieved by three patients: one hepatocellular carcinoma, two cutaneous melanoma.

Sequenced by immunoSEQ multiplex PCR; TCRdb stores in-frame clones only, minus some. The profile shows fewer than 90,000 clones, around 84% of them singletons. Study-level results: Expanded clones belonging to CD8+ T cells outnumbered, on average, those of CD4+.

Concerning this clone: The antigen remains undetermined.

This clonotype was sampled from an adult with an advanced solid tumor such as melanoma, head and neck, liver or kidney cancer. This sample comprised CD4+ or CD8+ T cells sorted from blood, obtained in a trial of the OX40 agonist ivuxolimab.

In DNA, the CDR3 is TGTGCCAGCAGCCTCTGGGGCGGCTACGAGCAGTACTTC. Translated: CASSLWGGYEQYF. This sequence joins TRBV7-9 and TRBJ2-7, with D maybe TRBD1 (5 bases). Trimming pared 5 bases from V and 3 bases from J, leaving 11 bases between. This CDR3 comprises 13 residues. Germline V lookup: CDR1 SEHNR, CDR2 FQNEAQ (reference sequence).